A single sample is the source of the 7 T cell receptor beta chains below, sequenced in a study of T cell responses to AZD1222 COVID-19 vaccine. Generated by immunoSEQ multiplex PCR, the TCRdb table keeps only in-frame clones and is missing some. The sample yields 100,000 to 150,000 clones, roughly 89% seen once. The sample in question was peripheral blood, obtained on day 0 of AZD1222 vaccination. Source of these receptors: an adult in good health.

V gene TRBV18 combines with J gene TRBJ1-2; D gene ambiguous. Trimming removed 2 bases from V and 2 bases from J, with 12 bases in between. Germline CDR1 KGHSH, CDR2 LQKENI. This CDR3 has 15 amino acids. CDR3 in amino acids: CASSPSAGPNYGYTF. The CDR3 DNA follows: TGTGCCAGCTCACCATCGGCAGGACCGAACTATGGCTACACCTTC.

The chain joins TRBV7-9 to TRBJ1-1; D unclear. The germline V gene encodes CDR1 SEHNR and CDR2 FQNEAQ (reference sequence). Trimming removed 2 bases from V and 1 base from J, with 14 bases in between. This CDR3 region has 16 residues. The CDR3: CASSLSRLGPNTEAFF. In DNA form, the CDR3 reads TGTGCCAGCAGCTTAAGTCGGCTAGGGCCGAACACTGAAGCTTTCTTT.

J is TRBJ2-5 and V is TRBV4-2, with D perhaps TRBD2 (6 bases). Deletions cut 4 bases from V and 5 bases from J, with 20 bases between. This CDR3 is 16 amino acids long. Germline values: CDR1 LGHNA, CDR2 YNFKEQ. CDR3 in amino acids: CASSRGGPREVETQYF. The CDR3 DNA is TGTGCCAGCAGCCGTGGAGGGCCAAGGGAGGTGGAGACCCAGTACTTC.

The V call is TRBV7-9, the J call TRBJ1-5; D perhaps matches TRBD1 (5 bases). This CDR3 is built from 15 residues. Per the germline V gene, CDR1 is SEHNR and CDR2 is FQNEAQ (reference sequence). The V end was cut by 0 bases, the J end by 4 bases, with 10 bases between. CDR3: CASSLASGGNQPQHF. CDR3 nucleotides: TGTGCCAGCAGCTTAGCGTCTGGGGGGAATCAGCCCCAGCATTTT.

V is TRBV5-1 and J is TRBJ1-5; unclear D gene. Trimming cost V 0 bases and J 1 base, with 8 bases left between them. The CDR3 is 15 amino acids. Germline CDR1 reads SGHRS; CDR2 reads YFSETQ. For the CDR3, the DNA is TGCGCCAGCAGCTTGGACCCCGGAAGCAATCAGCCCCAGCATTTT. Residues: CASSLDPGSNQPQHF. Full variable domain (missing parts from reference TRBV5-1 and TRBJ1-5): KAGVTQTPRYLIKTRGQQVTLSCSPISGHRSVSWYQQTPGQGLQFLFEYFSETQRNKGNFPGRFSGRQFSNSRSEMNVSTLELGDSALYLCASSLDPGSNQPQHFGDGTRLSIL.

The chain joins TRBV7-8 to TRBJ1-5; possibly TRBD1 for D (5 bases). The germline V gene encodes CDR1 SGHVS and CDR2 FQNEAQ. V shed 5 bases and J shed 5 bases, with 10 bases lying between them. The CDR3 totals 13 residues. DNA of the CDR3: TGTGCCAGCAGCCGAGACAGAGATCAGCCCCAGCATTTT. Its translation is CASSRDRDQPQHF.

This clone was seen once. The chain uses TRBV18 and TRBJ2-6; possible D gene TRBD2, 5 bases. The CDR3 is made up of 15 amino acids. Germline V gives CDR1 KGHSH, CDR2 LQKENI. The V end was cut by 1 base, the J end by 2 bases, with 6 bases between. The CDR3 reads CASSPLGAGANVLTF. The CDR3 region has the DNA TGTGCCAGCTCACCACTGGGAGCTGGGGCCAACGTCCTGACTTTC. Supplemented by reference TRBV18 and TRBJ2-6, the full variable domain reads NAGVMQNPRHLVRRRGQEARLRCSPMKGHSHVYWYRQLPEEGLKFMVYLQKENIIDESGMPKERFSAEFPKEGPSILRIQQVVRGDSAAYFCASSPLGAGANVLTFGAGSRLTVL.